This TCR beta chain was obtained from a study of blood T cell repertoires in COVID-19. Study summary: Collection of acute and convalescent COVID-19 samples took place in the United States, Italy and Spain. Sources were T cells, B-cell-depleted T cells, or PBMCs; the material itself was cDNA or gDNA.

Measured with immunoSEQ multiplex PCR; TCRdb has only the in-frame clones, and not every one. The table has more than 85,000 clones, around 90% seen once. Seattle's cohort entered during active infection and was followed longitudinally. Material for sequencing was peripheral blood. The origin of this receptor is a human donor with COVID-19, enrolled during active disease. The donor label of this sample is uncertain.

CDR3 loop: CASSLAGAEQFF. CDR3 in DNA: TGTGCCAGCAGCCTAGCGGGGGCTGAGCAGTTCTTC. The chain couples TRBV3-1 (or the pseudogene TRBV3-2) to TRBJ2-1; 9 bases map to TRBD2. The CDR3 loop spans 12 amino acids. Germline trimming cut 4 bases from V and 9 bases from J; bases unmatched to any gene: 1. Germline values: CDR1 LGHDT, CDR2 YNNKEL (reference sequence).